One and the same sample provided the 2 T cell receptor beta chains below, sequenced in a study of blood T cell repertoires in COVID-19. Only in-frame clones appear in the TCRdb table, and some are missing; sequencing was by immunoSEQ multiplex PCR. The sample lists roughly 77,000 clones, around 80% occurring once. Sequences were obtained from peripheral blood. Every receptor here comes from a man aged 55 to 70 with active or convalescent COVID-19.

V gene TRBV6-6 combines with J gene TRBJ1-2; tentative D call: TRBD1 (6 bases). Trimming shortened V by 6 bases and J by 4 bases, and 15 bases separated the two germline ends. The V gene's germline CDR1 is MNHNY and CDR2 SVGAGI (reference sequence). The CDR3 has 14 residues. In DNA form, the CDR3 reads TGTGCCAGCAGATTAGGACAGCTTACCTATGGCTACACCTTC. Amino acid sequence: CASRLGQLTYGYTF.

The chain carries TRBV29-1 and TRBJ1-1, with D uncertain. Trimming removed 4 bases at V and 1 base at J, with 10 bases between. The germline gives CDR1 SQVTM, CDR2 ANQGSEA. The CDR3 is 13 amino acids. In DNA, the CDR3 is TGCAGCGTTGGGGCAGCGGGGAACACTGAAGCTTTCTTT. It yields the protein CSVGAAGNTEAFF.